These 16 T cell receptor beta chains originate from one sample sequenced in a study of human T cells and chemical hapten exposure. TCRdb re-derived calls from the RACE reads in MiXCR, one entry per CDR3 protein. The data hold under 450,000 distinct CDR3 sequences, with roughly 4.8% observed a single time. Indicated time point: patch test 1, 2 weeks after DPC sensitization. Sample treatment: therapeutic diphenylcyclopropenone sensitization with weekly scalp DPC. Material: whole blood, obtained in connection with sensitization to the hapten diphenylcyclopropenone (DPC). These receptors were collected from a woman aged 45-65 years with alopecia areata. Some clones in this sample may be carry-over from other donors' samples.

This clonotype has just a few counts. This CDR3 reads CASQVAGGPETQYF. The CDR3 DNA is TGTGCCAGCCAGGTAGCGGGAGGGCCCGAGACCCAGTACTTC. This chain links TRBV5-4 with TRBJ2-5; 11 bases map to TRBD2. CDR1 and CDR2 (germline): SGHNT, YYREEE (reference sequence). V lost 7 bases, J lost 5 bases, and 7 bases stayed unmatched. The CDR3 spans 14 residues.

This clonotype was detected many times. The chain is built from TRBV6-5 and TRBJ2-1; D is ambiguous. The CDR3 spans 11 residues. Trimming took off 5 bases at V and 7 bases at J, with 6 bases between the two ends. The germline CDR1 and CDR2 sequences are MNHEY and SVGAGI. CDR3 protein: CASSTSNEQFF. DNA for the CDR3: TGTGCCAGCAGTACTTCTAATGAGCAGTTCTTC.

This clonotype was seen ten or more times. The chain links TRBV29-1 to TRBJ2-7; either TRBD1 or TRBD2 may supply D (6 bases each). The length of the CDR3 is 13 residues. V dropped 6 bases and J dropped 6 bases, with 18 bases sitting between them. Germline V gene data show CDR1 as SQVTM and CDR2 as ANQGSEA. This CDR3 is CSVAGQPYSEQYF. The CDR3 bases are TGCAGCGTCGCGGGACAACCCTATAGCGAGCAGTACTTC.

This clonotype was seen repeatedly, ten times or more. The V gene is TRBV10-2, the J gene TRBJ2-7; TRBD2 matches 7 bases. The V gene end was trimmed by 3 bases and the J gene end by 0 bases; junction bases not matched to a gene: 8. Germline V gene sequence: CDR1 WSHSY, CDR2 SAAADI. The CDR3 loop spans 16 amino acids. The CDR3 nucleotides are TGCGCCAGCAGTGACCCGGGACTACTTAGCTCCTACGAGCAGTACTTC. Amino acid sequence: CASSDPGLLSSYEQYF.

This clonotype was seen a few times. The J gene is TRBJ2-3, the V gene TRBV12-3 or TRBV12-4; 8 nucleotides match TRBD1. This CDR3 has 14 residues. The ends lost 5 bases at V and 6 bases at J; junction bases unmatched: 7. The CDR3 DNA reads TGTGCCAGCAGTAGGCGGACAGGGAAGGATACGCAGTATTTT. This translates into CASSRRTGKDTQYF.

This clonotype was found many times. The gene calls are TRBV20-1 and TRBJ1-1, with a possible D match to TRBD1 (6 bases). V lost 1 base, J lost 10 bases, and 16 bases lay in between. Per the germline V gene, CDR1 is DFQATT and CDR2 is SNEGSKA (reference sequence). There are 13 residues in the CDR3. The CDR3 region is CSARAGENFGAFF. The CDR3 bases are TGCAGTGCTAGAGCAGGGGAGAACTTTGGAGCTTTCTTT.

This clonotype has just a few counts. The chain uses TRBV15 and TRBJ1-6, with 9 bases matching TRBD1. J was trimmed by 9 bases and V by 2 bases; bases with no gene match: 5. From germline, CDR1 is LNHNV and CDR2 YYDKDF (reference sequence). This CDR3 region has 15 residues. CDR3 region: CATSRSTGGGSPLHF. The CDR3 nucleotides are TGTGCCACCAGCAGATCGACAGGGGGAGGTTCACCCCTCCACTTT.

The sample holds a few counts of this clonotype. The V and J genes are TRBV20-1 and TRBJ2-7, with 10 bases fitting TRBD2. The germline CDR1 and CDR2 sequences are DFQATT and SNEGSKA (reference sequence). V lost 3 bases and J lost 3; bases outside the gene matches: 2. The CDR3 has 13 residues. The chain's CDR3 is CSARGLANYEQYF. The DNA of the CDR3 is TGCAGTGCTAGGGGACTAGCGAACTACGAGCAGTACTTC.

This clonotype has ten or more counts. The chain joins TRBV7-9 to TRBJ2-3; 7 bases agree with TRBD2. The CDR3 loop spans 14 amino acids. The V segment lost 7 bases and the J segment 2 bases; nucleotides outside the gene matches: 6. Germline values: CDR1 SEHNR, CDR2 FQNEAQ (reference sequence). The CDR3: CASNFGLVTDTQYF. The CDR3 DNA reads as TGTGCCAGCAACTTCGGACTAGTCACAGATACGCAGTATTTT. Full variable domain (missing parts from reference TRBV7-9 and TRBJ2-3): DTGVSQNPRHKITKRGQNVTFRCDPISEHNRLYWYRQTLGQGPEFLTYFQNEAQLEKSRLLSDRFSAERPKGSFSTLEIQRTEQGDSAMYLCASNFGLVTDTQYFGPGTRLTVL.

This clonotype turned up a few times. This rearrangement joins TRBV18 to TRBJ1-2, with D possibly being TRBD1 (5 bases). V was shortened by 3 bases and J by 4 bases, with 21 bases between the two germline ends. The CDR3 is 17 amino acids. The germline CDR1 and CDR2 sequences are KGHSH and LQKENI. The CDR3 DNA follows: TGTGCCAGCTCACCGGTGATTACGTTGGACCAGGGCTATGGCTACACCTTC. Translated: CASSPVITLDQGYGYTF.

The rearrangement links TRBV7-8 to TRBJ2-1, with TRBD2 matching over 8 bases. V shed 4 bases and J 9 bases; nucleotides not matched to a gene: 8. The CDR3 extends over 14 amino acids. Germline V gives CDR1 SGHVS, CDR2 FQNEAQ. As DNA, the CDR3 is TGTGCCAGCAGCTGGACTAGCCTCCCCGGTGAGCAGTTCTTC. Its translation: CASSWTSLPGEQFF.

The CDR3 DNA reads TGCGCCAGCAGCTCGGGACAGGGGACCTACGAGCAGTACTTC. This gives the protein CASSSGQGTYEQYF. The chain joins TRBV5-1 to TRBJ2-7; 10 positions agree with TRBD1. The CDR3 has 14 amino acids. V was clipped by 3 bases and J by 2 bases; unmatched bases: 2. The germline V gene encodes CDR1 SGHRS and CDR2 YFSETQ.

The chain is built from TRBV28 and TRBJ1-6, with D possibly TRBD1 on 6 matching bases. Trimming pared 7 bases from V and 4 bases from J, leaving 8 bases between. This CDR3 has 13 amino acids. Germline V gives CDR1 MDHEN, CDR2 SYDVKM. For the CDR3, the DNA is TGTGCCAGCAAGGACAGTTATAATTCACCCCTCCACTTT. It specifies CASKDSYNSPLHF. The full variable domain, its missing parts supplied by reference TRBV28 and TRBJ1-6, is DVKVTQSSRYLVKRTGEKVFLECVQDMDHENMFWYRQDPGLGLRLIYFSYDVKMKEKGDIPEGYSVSREKKERFSLILESASTNQTSMYLCASKDSYNSPLHFGNGTRLTVT.

DNA of the CDR3: TGCGCCAGCAGCCAAGATGGGGGGGCGGGCAATGAGCAGTTCTTC. This gives the protein CASSQDGGAGNEQFF. The chain couples TRBV4-1 to TRBJ2-1; D perhaps matches TRBD2 (7 bases). CDR1 and CDR2 (germline): MGHRA, YSYEKL. The V end was cut by 0 bases, the J end by 6 bases, with 12 bases between. The CDR3 length is 15 residues.

This clonotype was seen repeatedly, ten times or more. The rearrangement joins TRBV27 to TRBJ2-2, with D perhaps matching TRBD1 (5 bases). This CDR3 is 15 amino acids long. The V end was cut by 0 bases, the J end by 3 bases, with 8 bases between. The germline V gene has CDR1 MNHEY and CDR2 SMNVEV (reference sequence). The CDR3 reads CASSLSGVHTGELFF. DNA for the CDR3: TGTGCCAGCAGTTTATCAGGGGTTCACACCGGGGAGCTGTTTTTT.

This clonotype was observed a few times. V is TRBV15 and J is TRBJ1-2; TRBD1 aligns across 11 bases. The length of the CDR3 is 15 residues. The germline V gene encodes CDR1 LNHNV and CDR2 YYDKDF (reference sequence). V was clipped by 5 bases and J by 7 bases; unmatched bases: 9. The CDR3 protein is CATSRTGGARGGYTF. CDR3 coding DNA: TGTGCCACCAGCCGGACAGGGGGCGCACGAGGTGGCTACACCTTC.